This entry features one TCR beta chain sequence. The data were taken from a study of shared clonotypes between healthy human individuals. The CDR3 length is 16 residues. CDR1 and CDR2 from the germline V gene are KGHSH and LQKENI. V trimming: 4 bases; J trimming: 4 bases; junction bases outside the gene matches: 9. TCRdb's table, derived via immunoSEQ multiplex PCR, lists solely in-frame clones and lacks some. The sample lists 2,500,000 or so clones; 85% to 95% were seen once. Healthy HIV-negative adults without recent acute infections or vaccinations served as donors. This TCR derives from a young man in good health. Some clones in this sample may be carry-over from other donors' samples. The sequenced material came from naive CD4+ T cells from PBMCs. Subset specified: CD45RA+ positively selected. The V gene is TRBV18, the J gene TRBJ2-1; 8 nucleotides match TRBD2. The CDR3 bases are TGTGCCAGCTCACGAATGGGACTAGGGGATTACAATGAGCAGTTCTTC. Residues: CASSRMGLGDYNEQFF.